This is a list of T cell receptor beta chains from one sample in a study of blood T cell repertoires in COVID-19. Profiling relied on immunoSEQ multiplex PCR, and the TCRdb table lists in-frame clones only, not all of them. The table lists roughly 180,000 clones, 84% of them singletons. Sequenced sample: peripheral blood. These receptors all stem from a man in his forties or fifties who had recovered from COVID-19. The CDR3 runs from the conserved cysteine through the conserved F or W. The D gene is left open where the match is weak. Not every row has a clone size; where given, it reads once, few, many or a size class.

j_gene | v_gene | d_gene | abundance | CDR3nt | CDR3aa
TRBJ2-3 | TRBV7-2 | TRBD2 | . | TGTGCCAGCAGCGTCCTAGCGGGAGACCCCACAGATACGCAGTATTTT | CASSVLAGDPTDTQYF
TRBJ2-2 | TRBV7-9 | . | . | TGTGCCGGACTTAAAGGAGGGGCGAACACCGGGGAGCTGTTTTTT | CAGLKGGANTGELFF
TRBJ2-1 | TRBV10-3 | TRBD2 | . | TGTGCCATCAATAGCGGGAACCACAATGAGCAGTTCTTC | CAINSGNHNEQFF
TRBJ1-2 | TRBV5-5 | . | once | TGTGCCAGCAGTTCAACAGGGAACTATGGCTACACCTTC | CASSSTGNYGYTF
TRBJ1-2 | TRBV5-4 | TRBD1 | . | TGTGCCAGCAGCGCTACCCAGGGGGTCTATGGCTACACCTTC | CASSATQGVYGYTF
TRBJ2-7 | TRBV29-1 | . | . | TGCAGCGTTGAAGATGCGGCCGAGCAGTACTTC | CSVEDAAEQYF
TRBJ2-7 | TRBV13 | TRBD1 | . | TGTGCCAGCACTCACCGTGGGACAGGGGACGAGCAGTACTTC | CASTHRGTGDEQYF
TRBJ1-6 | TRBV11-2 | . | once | TGTGCCAGCAGCCCACAGCGGTCACCCCTCCACTTT | CASSPQRSPLHF
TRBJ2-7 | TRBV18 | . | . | TGTGCCAGCTCACCCCCAACCTACGAGCAGTACTTC | CASSPPTYEQYF
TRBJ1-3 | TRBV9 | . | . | TGTGCCAGCAGCGTAGGGGAGGTCAGCTCTGGAAACACCATATATTTT | CASSVGEVSSGNTIYF
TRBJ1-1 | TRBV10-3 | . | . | TGTGCCATCAGTGGTGCAATGTCAGGTGAAGCTTTCTTT | CAISGAMSGEAFF
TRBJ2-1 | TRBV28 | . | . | TGTGCCAGCAGTTCCTTAGCGGATGAGCAGTTCTTC | CASSSLADEQFF
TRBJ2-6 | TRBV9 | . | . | TGTGCCAGCAGCGTAAGGGGACTCTCTGGGGCCAACGTCCTGACTTTC | CASSVRGLSGANVLTF
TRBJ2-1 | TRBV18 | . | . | TGTGCCAGCTCACCATTAGAACTATTCAATGAGCAGTTCTTC | CASSPLELFNEQFF